The 28 T cell receptor beta chains given below trace back to one sample, sequenced in a study of cytomegalovirus exposure and HLA in healthy donors. Researchers ran the PCR with 60 Vbeta and 13 Jbeta primers. The protocol was immunoSEQ multiplex PCR, while the TCRdb copy is restricted to in-frame clones and leaves out a portion. The sample yields fewer than 200,000 clones, less than 80% seen once. Sequencing was carried out using PBMCs. The source of these receptors is a female donor in good health and CMV-seronegative.

The V and J genes are TRBV11-2 and TRBJ2-5; tentative D call: TRBD2 (6 bases). Germline assignment: CDR1 SGHAT and CDR2 FQNNGV. The CDR3 runs 13 residues. Trimming took off 1 base at V and 6 bases at J, with 9 bases between the two ends. The CDR3 DNA reads as TGTGCCAGCAGCTTAGGGGGGGTTCAGACCCAGTACTTC. Amino acid sequence: CASSLGGVQTQYF. The whole variable domain, filled in from reference TRBV11-2 and TRBJ2-5, reads EAGVAQSPRYKIIEKRQSVAFWCNPISGHATLYWYQQILGQGPKLLIQFQNNGVVDDSQLPKDRFSAERLKGVDSTLKIQPAKLEDSAVYLCASSLGGVQTQYFGPGTRLLVL.

The chain is built from TRBV27 and TRBJ2-5, with no clear D. CDR1 and CDR2 (germline): MNHEY, SMNVEV (reference sequence). V shed 11 bases and J shed 3 bases, with 10 bases lying between them. This CDR3 has 11 amino acids. The CDR3 region has the DNA TGTGCCGGCCTTGAGGAAGAGACCCAGTACTTC. Protein sequence: CAGLEEETQYF.

This sequence joins TRBV25-1 and TRBJ2-1, with no clear D. CDR1 and CDR2 from the germline V gene are MGHDK and SYGVNS. The CDR3 length is 13 residues. V shed 5 bases and J shed 3 bases, with 8 bases lying between them. CDR3 nucleotides: TGTGCCAGCAGTTTTCCAGGCTACAATGAGCAGTTCTTC. It codes for CASSFPGYNEQFF.

The V and J genes are TRBV18 and TRBJ1-1, with D uncertain. In germline, CDR1 is KGHSH, CDR2 LQKENI. This CDR3 spans 18 amino acids. V was trimmed by 2 bases and J by 0 bases, leaving 19 bases between them. CDR3 nucleotide sequence: TGTGCCAGCTCACCAATTGTTTTAAGGGAGAAGATGAACACTGAAGCTTTCTTT. This codes for CASSPIVLREKMNTEAFF. Full variable domain (remainder filled in from reference TRBV18 and TRBJ1-1): NAGVMQNPRHLVRRRGQEARLRCSPMKGHSHVYWYRQLPEEGLKFMVYLQKENIIDESGMPKERFSAEFPKEGPSILRIQQVVRGDSAAYFCASSPIVLREKMNTEAFFGQGTRLTVV.

V usage is TRBV30 and J usage is TRBJ1-2; 7 nucleotides line up with TRBD1. V lost 3 bases to trimming and J lost 0 bases; unmatched junction nucleotides: 10. The germline V gene encodes CDR1 GTSNPN and CDR2 SVGIG (reference sequence). The CDR3 loop spans 16 amino acids. The CDR3 bases are TGTGCCTGGAGAGTGACAGGGCGGCAGCCTAACTATGGCTACACCTTC. Translated, it gives CAWRVTGRQPNYGYTF.

CDR3 sequence: CASSKKSGDWGRIDEKLFF. The CDR3 DNA sequence: TGTGCCAGCAGCAAAAAATCCGGGGATTGGGGGCGCATAGATGAAAAACTGTTTTTT. The rearrangement uses TRBV21-1 and TRBJ1-4; TRBD1 is the table's D call and was not checked against the DNA. TRBV21-1 is listed as a pseudogene. CDR3 length: 19 residues.

The genes are TRBV28 and TRBJ2-7, with D possibly TRBD1 on 5 matching bases. Trimming took off 6 bases at V and 4 bases at J, with 10 bases between the two ends. This CDR3 has 12 residues. CDR1 is MDHEN and CDR2 is SYDVKM in the germline V gene. CDR3 region: CASRDTQYEQYF. CDR3 bases: TGTGCCAGCAGGGACACCCAATACGAGCAGTACTTC.

The chain joins TRBV7-9 to TRBJ2-7; 7 bases are shared with TRBD1. Germline V CDR1 and CDR2: SEHNR, FQNEAQ (reference sequence). The CDR3 is 15 residues long. J lost 2 bases, V lost 5 bases, and 9 bases had no gene match. CDR3 DNA: TGTGCCAGCAGCAACGACAGGGTCCCCACCTACGAGCAGTACTTC. This gives the protein CASSNDRVPTYEQYF.

This clone was counted only a few times. This chain uses TRBV4-2 with TRBJ2-1, with TRBD2 matching 9 bases. V was clipped by 0 bases and J by 3 bases; unmatched bases: 3. This CDR3 is built from 16 residues. CDR1 is LGHNA, CDR2 YNFKEQ, per germline. DNA of the CDR3: TGTGCCAGCAGCCAAGAGGCTAGCGGGAACTACAATGAGCAGTTCTTC. It translates to CASSQEASGNYNEQFF.

The chain employs TRBV6-1 and TRBJ2-3; D is possibly TRBD1 (6 bases). V was pared by 4 bases and J by 4 bases, with 12 bases between. Germline CDR1 MNHNS, CDR2 SASEGT. The CDR3 is 14 residues long. Here the CDR3 DNA reads TGTGCCAGCAGTGGCAGGGGACCACCAGATACGCAGTATTTT. Translation gives CASSGRGPPDTQYF.

The J gene is TRBJ1-4, the V gene TRBV5-1, with D perhaps TRBD1 (5 bases). This CDR3 comprises 14 residues. The germline V gene has CDR1 SGHRS and CDR2 YFSETQ. Trimming pared 2 bases from V and 3 bases from J, leaving 8 bases between. The CDR3 DNA follows: TGCGCCAGCAGCTTTGGGGCGGCTAATGAAAAACTGTTTTTT. Translating it yields CASSFGAANEKLFF.

The chain couples TRBV5-1 to TRBJ2-1, with D unclear. This CDR3 has 14 amino acids. Germline-derived CDR1 and CDR2 are SGHRS and YFSETQ. The V and J ends lost 5 bases and 5 bases respectively, with 14 bases between them. The CDR3 nucleotides are TGCGCCAGCAGGCAACTGGTCCTAGACAATGAGCAGTTCTTC. Translated, it gives CASRQLVLDNEQFF.

The rearrangement uses TRBV7-9 and TRBJ2-5; TRBD2 agrees at 7 bases. The CDR3 is made up of 13 amino acids. Germline CDR1 reads SEHNR; CDR2 reads FQNEAQ (reference sequence). The V gene end was trimmed by 5 bases and the J gene end by 3 bases; junction bases not matched to a gene: 3. In nucleotides, the CDR3 is TGTGCCAGCAGCCAGGCGGGAGAAGAGACCCAGTACTTC. It encodes CASSQAGEETQYF.

The chain recombines TRBV5-1 with TRBJ1-1; TRBD1 aligns across 9 bases. Trimming cost V 0 bases and J 4 bases; bases outside gene matches: 4. Germline CDR1 is SGHRS and CDR2 is YFSETQ. CDR3 length equals 15 residues. The CDR3: CASSLETGGFTEAFF. CDR3 DNA: TGCGCCAGCAGCTTGGAAACAGGGGGCTTCACTGAAGCTTTCTTT.

J is TRBJ1-2 and V is TRBV7-2; 7 positions match TRBD1. The CDR3 runs to 14 residues. CDR1 and CDR2 (germline): SGHTA, FQGNSA. V gave up 5 bases and J gave up 6 bases; unmatched junction bases: 9. The CDR3 coding sequence is TGTGCCAGCAGCGCTTGGACAGGTAGCCATGGCTACACCTTC. This encodes CASSAWTGSHGYTF.

The chain recombines TRBV5-1 with TRBJ1-2, with D possibly TRBD1 on 6 matching bases. CDR1 SGHRS and CDR2 YFSETQ come from the germline V gene. CDR3 length equals 15 residues. Trimming took off 2 bases at V and 6 bases at J, with 17 bases between the two ends. CDR3 DNA sequence: TGCGCCAGCAGCTTAGGTGCAGGGGTGGGGAATGGCTACACCTTC. Residues: CASSLGAGVGNGYTF.

V and J are TRBV21-1 and TRBJ2-5; TRBD2 is taken as the D call from the table, unchecked against the DNA. TRBV21-1 is designated a pseudogene. This CDR3 contains 15 residues. CDR3 in amino acids: CASSKIGVYQETQYF. The CDR3 region has the DNA TGTGCCAGCAGCAAAATAGGAGTTTATCAAGAGACCCAGTACTTC.

This clone rates as medium-sized. V gene TRBV19 combines with J gene TRBJ1-3; tentative D call: TRBD1 (5 bases). Trimming stripped 10 bases from V and 0 bases from J, with 16 bases between. Germline V gene data show CDR1 as LNHDA and CDR2 as SQIVND (reference sequence). CDR3 length: 15 residues. Here the CDR3 DNA reads TGTGCCACCCAGGACACAGGTTACTCTGGAAACACCATATATTTT. Translated, it gives CATQDTGYSGNTIYF.

This clone occurred a few times. V and J are TRBV7-9 and TRBJ1-2, with D tentatively TRBD1 (6 bases). This CDR3 has 15 residues. The germline V and J ends were trimmed by 1 base and 5 bases, with 14 bases remaining between them. In germline, CDR1 is SEHNR, CDR2 FQNEAQ (reference sequence). CDR3 in DNA: TGTGCCAGCAGCTTAGAGCAGGGGCTAGGGTATGGCTACACCTTC. This gives the protein CASSLEQGLGYGYTF.

V usage is TRBV11-2 and J usage is TRBJ2-5; 7 positions match TRBD2. CDR3 size: 16 residues. Looked up from germline, CDR1 is SGHAT and CDR2 is FQNNGV. V lost 5 bases, J lost 5 bases, and 14 bases stayed unmatched. This chain's CDR3 is CASSRTRDYRVETQYF. Written as DNA, the CDR3 is TGTGCCAGCAGCCGCACCCGGGACTACAGAGTGGAGACCCAGTACTTC.

This clone was observed a single time. The chain recombines TRBV6-6 with TRBJ2-7, with TRBD1 matching over 10 bases. Unmatched junction bases numbered 5, after V lost 5 bases and J lost 1 base. Germline CDR1 reads MNHNY; CDR2 reads SVGAGI (reference sequence). This CDR3 region has 15 residues. CDR3 residues: CASSPPGQGSYEQYF. Here the CDR3 DNA reads TGTGCCAGCAGTCCACCGGGACAGGGGTCCTACGAGCAGTACTTC.

V and J are TRBV6-1 and TRBJ2-7, with a weak D call TRBD1 (5 bases). The CDR3 is 11 residues long. Trimming took off 7 bases at V and 5 bases at J, with 9 bases between the two ends. CDR1 MNHNS and CDR2 SASEGT come from the germline V gene. CDR3 DNA sequence: TGTGCCAGCACCCAGGGCAACGAGCAGTACTTC. Translating it yields CASTQGNEQYF.

This clone was observed a handful of times. The chain has TRBV5-5 and TRBJ2-5; a weak D match, TRBD1 (6 bases). Matching the DNA end better, TRBJ2-7 makes the J call doubtful. The CDR3 loop spans 16 amino acids. Germline assignment: CDR1 SGHKS and CDR2 YYEKEE (reference sequence). The CDR3 sequence: CASSLSGGRGAYEQYF. CDR3 bases: TGTGCCAGCAGCTTGAGTGGGGGCAGGGGCGCCTACGAGCAGTACTTC.

This clone has only a few counts. The chain couples TRBV7-2 to TRBJ1-2; D is uncertain. From germline, CDR1 is SGHTA and CDR2 FQGNSA. The CDR3 contains 13 residues. V was clipped by 5 bases and J by 8 bases, with 15 bases between them. CDR3 sequence reads: CASSRGGTFGYTF. The CDR3 nucleotides read TGTGCCAGCAGCCGGGGTGGTACTTTCGGCTACACCTTC. The variable domain in full, with the rest retrieved from reference TRBV7-2 and TRBJ1-2, is GAGVSQSPSNKVTEKGKDVELRCDPISGHTALYWYRQSLGQGLEFLIYFQGNSAPDKSGLPSDRFSAERTGGSVSTLTIQRTQQEDSAVYLCASSRGGTFGYTFGSGTRLTVV.

The chain is built from TRBV19 and TRBJ2-7; TRBD1 agrees at 8 bases. The V gene's germline CDR1 is LNHDA and CDR2 SQIVND (reference sequence). The CDR3 runs to 14 residues. Trimming at V came to 2 bases and at J to 5 bases, leaving 5 bases not matched to a gene. The DNA for the CDR3 is TGTGCCAGTAGTATAATGACAGGGGTGGACGAGCAGTACTTC. It encodes CASSIMTGVDEQYF. The full variable domain, its missing parts supplied by reference TRBV19 and TRBJ2-7, is DGGITQSPKYLFRKEGQNVTLSCEQNLNHDAMYWYRQDPGQGLRLIYYSQIVNDFQKGDIAEGYSVSREKKESFPLTVTSAQKNPTAFYLCASSIMTGVDEQYFGPGTRLTVT.

This chain links TRBV9 with TRBJ2-3; possibly TRBD1 for D (7 bases). From germline, CDR1 is SGDLS and CDR2 YYNGEE. CDR3 size: 19 residues. Trimming left V 4 bases short and J 8 bases short, with 32 bases between. The chain's CDR3 is CASSFRGGGTQGGEGTQYF. DNA of the CDR3: TGTGCCAGCAGCTTCCGAGGAGGGGGCACTCAAGGGGGCGAAGGTACGCAGTATTTT.

The CDR3 bases are TGTGCCAGCAGTTTTGGGAGCGGCGGGGAGCTGTTTTTT. It is translated as CASSFGSGGELFF. The chain links TRBV7-3 to TRBJ2-2; D might be TRBD2 (5 bases). The V end lost 6 bases, the J end lost 7 bases, and 12 bases lay between the germline ends. The germline gives CDR1 SGHTA, CDR2 FQGTGA. The CDR3 contains 13 residues.

The chain recombines TRBV11-2 with TRBJ2-5; D not certain. The CDR3 spans 13 residues. Germline V CDR1 and CDR2: SGHAT, FQNNGV. The V gene lost 4 bases and the J gene lost 2 bases, with 8 bases spanning the gap. CDR3 loop: CASSWSDQETQYF. As DNA, the CDR3 is TGTGCCAGCAGCTGGAGCGATCAAGAGACCCAGTACTTC.